These 5 T cell receptor beta chains share one sample of origin, sequenced in a study of blood T cell repertoires in COVID-19. Produced via immunoSEQ multiplex PCR; TCRdb's table is partial and in-frame only. The sample carries fewer than 350,000 clones, around 85% recorded once. Material: PBMCs or T cells enriched from blood (not recorded which). The receptors were sampled from a woman aged 40-49 years who had recovered from COVID-19.

CDR3 region: CASSHRGGPPATHQETQYF. The CDR3 DNA is TGCGCCAGCAGCCATAGGGGAGGGCCTCCTGCCACACACCAAGAGACCCAGTACTTC. The V call is TRBV4-3, the J call TRBJ2-5, with 7 bases matching TRBD2. CDR1 and CDR2 (germline): LGHNA, YSLEER. This CDR3 has 19 residues. V lost 3 bases and J lost 0; bases outside the gene matches: 16.

The chain joins TRBV28 to TRBJ1-5, with 10 bases matching TRBD1. Germline CDR1 MDHEN, CDR2 SYDVKM. This CDR3 contains 15 residues. V gave up 5 bases and J gave up 6 bases; unmatched junction bases: 7. The CDR3 coding sequence is TGTGCCAGCAGTCTATCCGGGACAGGGGTTCAGCCCCAGCATTTT. Amino acids: CASSLSGTGVQPQHF.

The V gene is TRBV15, the J gene TRBJ1-5; 8 positions agree with TRBD1. Germline V CDR1 and CDR2: LNHNV, YYDKDF (reference sequence). Germline trimming cut 3 bases from V and 1 base from J; bases unmatched to any gene: 2. This CDR3 has 15 amino acids. As DNA, the CDR3 is TGTGCCACCAGCAGGTACAGGGGGAGCAATCAGCCCCAGCATTTT. This translates into CATSRYRGSNQPQHF.

This clone showed up many times. This chain links TRBV25-1 with TRBJ2-7, with TRBD2 as a possible D gene (5 bases). The CDR3 extends over 13 amino acids. Germline loops: CDR1 MGHDK, CDR2 SYGVNS. V dropped 5 bases and J dropped 2 bases, with 10 bases sitting between them. The CDR3 sequence is CASSWGDPYEQYF. The DNA for the CDR3 is TGTGCCAGCAGTTGGGGAGACCCCTACGAGCAGTACTTC.

The chain is built from TRBV20-1 and TRBJ2-4, with 7 bases lining up with TRBD2. CDR3 length: 11 amino acids. The V gene's germline CDR1 is DFQATT and CDR2 SNEGSKA (reference sequence). Germline trimming cut 4 bases from V and 6 bases from J; bases unmatched to any gene: 0. The CDR3 DNA sequence: TGCAGTGCTATAGCGGGAAACATTCAGTACTTC. Protein sequence: CSAIAGNIQYF.